Sequencing of this T cell receptor beta chain was carried out in a study of regulatory T cells in long-lasting Graves disease. Study-wide context: For under 3 months, newly diagnosed Graves' patients had been taking antithyroid drugs. Overall study results and limits: Persistent cases of Graves' showed reduced TCR diversity relative to newly diagnosed patients. Repertoires from persistent disease leaned toward TRBV28, TRBJ1-2 and TRBJ2-5.

Documented time point: newly diagnosed GD, antithyroid drugs for less than 3 months. PBMCs provided the RNA from which the TCR library was made. Arm-PCR with iRepertoire HTBI primers amplified the CDR3 regions for these TCR beta libraries. TCRdb used MiXCR to reprocess the multiplex PCR reads, holding one entry per CDR3 protein. The sample contains about 620,000 distinct CDR3 sequences, roughly 15% of which appear only once. The V and J ends lost 3 bases and 4 bases, in that order; junction bases with no gene match: 12. There are 16 residues in the CDR3. Germline lookup yields CDR1 SGDLS and CDR2 YYNGEE. The sample holds a few counts of this clonotype. Its specificity is unknown. These data were likewise used in another study, on T cells in Graves' hyperthyroidism and ophthalmopathy. That study reports: A median roughly 6.6 months before onset, the model predicted ophthalmopathy.

The source is a woman aged 25 to 45 with Graves disease. The rearrangement links TRBV9 to TRBJ2-5; the match to TRBD1 covers 7 bases. The specimen comprised peripheral blood mononuclear cells (PBMCs), sampled at new diagnosis, from a patient treated with antithyroid drugs. The DNA for the CDR3 is TGTGCCAGCAGCGGTGGGGACAGTACCGACTTAGAGACCCAGTACTTC. This codes for CASSGGDSTDLETQYF.